These T cell receptor beta chains were read from a single sample in a study of T cell responses to AZD1222 COVID-19 vaccine. Generated by immunoSEQ multiplex PCR, the TCRdb table keeps only in-frame clones and is missing some. The table includes about 92,000 clones, approximately 90% detected once. The sample consisted of peripheral blood, taken on day 0 of AZD1222 vaccination. These receptors all stem from an adult in good health. Each CDR3 is given with its conserved first and last residue. The D gene is left open where the match is weak. The size of a clone is reported for some rows only, either as once, few or many, or as a class for expanded clones.

TRBV7-3	.	TRBJ1-1	.	TGTGCCAGCAGCTTCGGGGGAAGAAACACTGAAGCTTTCTTT	CASSFGGRNTEAFF
TRBV11-2	.	TRBJ1-6	.	TGTGCCAGCAGCCCCGATAATTCACCCCTCCACTTT	CASSPDNSPLHF
TRBV5-4	.	TRBJ2-1	.	TGTGCCAGCAGCTTCTACAATGAGCAGTTCTTC	CASSFYNEQFF
TRBV30	.	TRBJ1-4	.	TGTGCCTGGAGTGTACGAACAACTAATGAAAAACTGTTTTTT	CAWSVRTTNEKLFF
TRBV7-3	.	TRBJ2-1	.	TGTGCCAGCAAACGCAGCTCCTACAATGAGCAGTTCTTC	CASKRSSYNEQFF
TRBV30	TRBD2	TRBJ2-1	.	TGTGCCTGGACCCCCGGACTAGCGGGAGCCTCTGGGCAGTTCTTC	CAWTPGLAGASGQFF
TRBV7-6	.	TRBJ1-4	.	TGTGCCAGCAGCTTAGGGTTCGGTGCTAATGAAAAACTGTTTTTT	CASSLGFGANEKLFF
TRBV7-2	.	TRBJ2-5	.	TGTGCCAGCAGACGGCTAGGTGAGACCCAGTACTTC	CASRRLGETQYF
TRBV2	TRBD1	TRBJ2-3	.	TGTGCCAGCGGGCGACAGGGACAAAGCACAGATACGCAGTATTTT	CASGRQGQSTDTQYF
TRBV10-3	TRBD2	TRBJ2-3	.	TGTGCCATCAGTGTTAGCGGGGGCGCAGATACGCAGTATTTT	CAISVSGGADTQYF
TRBV19	.	TRBJ2-2	.	TGTGCCAGTAAAATAGCCAGCACCGGGGAGCTGTTTTTT	CASKIASTGELFF
TRBV4-3	.	TRBJ1-5	.	TGCGCCAGCAGCCAAGATGGCGGGAATCAGCCCCAGCATTTT	CASSQDGGNQPQHF
TRBV27	.	TRBJ2-1	.	TGTGCCAGCATTGGAGGGCCCTACAATGAGCAGTTCTTC	CASIGGPYNEQFF
TRBV5-8	TRBD1	TRBJ2-6	.	TGTGCCAGCAGTCCGATACAGGGGGCGCGAGGCTCTGGGGCCAACGTCCTGACTTTC	CASSPIQGARGSGANVLTF
TRBV11-2	.	TRBJ1-2	.	TGTGCCAGCAGCTTGGCGAGGGAGGCTGGCTACACCTTC	CASSLAREAGYTF
TRBV4-3	.	TRBJ1-2	.	TGCGCCAGCAGTCAGGCAGGGTTCGACTATGGCTACACCTTC	CASSQAGFDYGYTF
TRBV24-1	.	TRBJ2-1	.	TGTGCCACCAGTGGTACGGGAGCCGGGGATGAGCAGTTCTTC	CATSGTGAGDEQFF
TRBV5-1	TRBD1	TRBJ1-2	once	TGCGCCAGCAGCCTTACGGGACAGGGGGTAGGGTATGGCTACACCTTC	CASSLTGQGVGYGYTF
TRBV5-5	.	TRBJ1-5	.	TGTGCCAGCAGCTTGGCCGTCTTGTCGGGGAATCAGCCCCAGCATTTT	CASSLAVLSGNQPQHF
TRBV5-6	TRBD2	TRBJ2-7	.	TGTGCCAGCAGCAGCGGCGGGAGGGCCCACGAGCAGTACTTC	CASSSGGRAHEQYF
TRBV5-1	.	TRBJ1-2	.	TGCGCCAGCAGCCTTCAGCCTAACAGGGAAGGGGGCTACACCTTC	CASSLQPNREGGYTF
TRBV5-4	.	TRBJ1-1	.	TGTGCCACCATCCCGAGGGGGATGAGTGGGAACACTGAAGCTTTCTTT	CATIPRGMSGNTEAFF
TRBV28	.	TRBJ1-2	.	TGTGCCAGCAGCCGCCTCCCCAACAGGCTGCCCTATGGCTACACCTTC	CASSRLPNRLPYGYTF
TRBV10-3	.	TRBJ2-7	.	TGTGCCATCAGGGCCGGTTTCGAGGGAACCTACGAGCAGTACTTC	CAIRAGFEGTYEQYF
TRBV5-6	.	TRBJ2-7	.	TGTGCCAGCAGCTGGGCAGGGATTCAAAACGAGCAGTACTTC	CASSWAGIQNEQYF
TRBV4-2	.	TRBJ1-2	few	TGTGCCATTGGGGAGCAGGATGGCTACACCTTC	CAIGEQDGYTF
TRBV18	.	TRBJ1-2	.	TGTGCCAGCTCACTATCAGATAGCTATGGCTACACCTTC	CASSLSDSYGYTF
TRBV28	.	TRBJ2-3	.	TGTGCCAGCACCCGCACGCCAGATACGCAGTATTTT	CASTRTPDTQYF
TRBV19	.	TRBJ2-7	.	TGTGCCAGTAGTATTTCAGGGGCGGGCTCCTACGAGCAGTACTTC	CASSISGAGSYEQYF
TRBV14	.	TRBJ2-2	.	TGTGCCAGCAGCCACGGGACAAACACCGGGGAGCTGTTTTTT	CASSHGTNTGELFF
TRBV7-2	TRBD2	TRBJ2-1	.	TGTGCCAGCAGCTTTGTAGCGGGAGACAATGAGCAGTTCTTC	CASSFVAGDNEQFF
TRBV19	.	TRBJ2-7	.	TGTGCCAGTAGTATCGGCGGGACAGCCACCTACGAGCAGTACTTC	CASSIGGTATYEQYF
TRBV4-2	TRBD1	TRBJ1-2	.	TGTGCCAGCAGCCAAGGACAGGGTATTGGCAGGGACTACACCTTC	CASSQGQGIGRDYTF
TRBV27	.	TRBJ1-3	.	TGTGCCAGCAGCTTAGCAGGGTATGGAAACACCATATATTTT	CASSLAGYGNTIYF
TRBV7-2	.	TRBJ2-3	.	TGTGCCAGCAAGCGGTGGCAGAACACAGATACGCAGTATTTT	CASKRWQNTDTQYF
TRBV7-2	.	TRBJ1-2	.	TGTGCCAGCAGACCAGACGGTTATGGCTACACCTTC	CASRPDGYGYTF
TRBV7-2	.	TRBJ2-3	.	TGTGCCAGCAGCTTATGGCCCGGGAGTACAGATACGCAGTATTTT	CASSLWPGSTDTQYF
TRBV7-2	TRBD1	TRBJ1-3	few	TGTGCCAGCAGCCCTGCGGGACAGGGGACTGGAAACACCATATATTTT	CASSPAGQGTGNTIYF
TRBV29-1	.	TRBJ2-2	few	TGCAGCGTTGAGCCTAGCGCGAACACCGGGGAGCTGTTTTTT	CSVEPSANTGELFF
TRBV2	.	TRBJ1-1	.	TGTGCCAGCAGTTGGCAGGTTGAAGCTTTCTTT	CASSWQVEAFF
TRBV19	.	TRBJ1-1	once	TGTGCCAGTAGTACCCAGGTAGGCGTGAACACTGAAGCTTTCTTT	CASSTQVGVNTEAFF
TRBV18	TRBD1	TRBJ1-1	once	TGTGCCAGCTCGCCCGGACAGGGGCGATACACTGAAGCTTTCTTT	CASSPGQGRYTEAFF